This entry lists 14 T cell receptor beta chains sequenced from one sample in a study of cytomegalovirus exposure and HLA in healthy donors. Primers included in the PCR were 60 Vbeta and 13 Jbeta primers. This table comes from immunoSEQ multiplex PCR, and its TCRdb copy is limited to in-frame clones, with some not included. This sample has under 110,000 clones, with approximately 85% found just once. What was sequenced was PBMCs. The receptors come from a man aged 30 to 45 in good health and CMV-seronegative.

Here the CDR3 DNA reads TGTGCCACCAGCATCCCCAACAGGGGGCGGTCCTACGAGCAGTACTTC. It translates to CATSIPNRGRSYEQYF. J is TRBJ2-7 and V is TRBV15; TRBD1 agrees at 9 bases. This CDR3 region has 16 residues. Looked up from germline, CDR1 is LNHNV and CDR2 is YYDKDF (reference sequence). After removal of 4 bases from V and 1 base from J, the junction contained 8 bases not matched to a gene.

This chain links TRBV5-6 with TRBJ1-2; 8 positions agree with TRBD1. Germline-derived CDR1 and CDR2 are SGHDT and YYEEEE. V lost 4 bases to trimming and J lost 5 bases; unmatched junction nucleotides: 10. The CDR3 totals 15 residues. The CDR3 sequence: CASSILDREAYGYTF. DNA of the CDR3: TGTGCCAGCAGCATACTGGACAGGGAGGCATATGGCTACACCTTC. Full variable domain (remainder filled in from reference TRBV5-6 and TRBJ1-2): DAGVTQSPTHLIKTRGQQVTLRCSPKSGHDTVSWYQQALGQGPQFIFQYYEEEERQRGNFPDRFSGHQFPNYSSELNVNALLLGDSALYLCASSILDREAYGYTFGSGTRLTVV.

This chain links TRBV5-8 with TRBJ2-3, with 10 bases aligning to TRBD2. The CDR3 sequence is 17 residues long. Germline lookup yields CDR1 SGHTS and CDR2 YDEGEE. V was clipped by 4 bases and J by 1 base; unmatched bases: 9. CDR3 sequence reads: CASSLGESGRGTDTQYF. The CDR3 bases are TGTGCCAGCAGCCTGGGAGAAAGCGGGAGGGGCACAGATACGCAGTATTTT.

This rearrangement joins TRBV28 to TRBJ2-3; 11 bases align to TRBD2. This CDR3 is 16 amino acids long. Germline assignment: CDR1 MDHEN and CDR2 SYDVKM. The ends lost 3 bases at V and 4 bases at J; junction bases unmatched: 6. CDR3 nucleotide sequence: TGTGCCAGCAGTTTTTTAGCGGGGGGGCGCGCAGATACGCAGTATTTT. It is translated as CASSFLAGGRADTQYF.

CDR3 sequence: CASSSREYEQYF. CDR3 in DNA: TGTGCCAGCAGCTCCCGGGAATACGAGCAGTACTTC. The J gene is TRBJ2-7, the V gene TRBV7-9; D might be TRBD2 (5 bases). Trimming pared 4 bases from V and 4 bases from J, leaving 8 bases between. The CDR3 is 12 residues long. CDR1 and CDR2 (germline): SEHNR, FQNEAQ (reference sequence).

V is TRBV27 and J is TRBJ2-7; 11 bases align to TRBD2. The CDR3 extends over 16 amino acids. Germline CDR1 MNHEY, CDR2 SMNVEV (reference sequence). V shed 3 bases, J shed 3 bases, and the junction held 7 bases outside the gene matches. The CDR3 DNA sequence: TGTGCCAGCAGTTTGGCTAGCGGGGGGACATACTACGAGCAGTACTTC. It yields the protein CASSLASGGTYYEQYF.

This chain links TRBV11-1 with TRBJ2-5; 10 nucleotides align to TRBD1. CDR3 size: 15 residues. The germline gives CDR1 SGHAT, CDR2 FQDESV (reference sequence). The V gene end was trimmed by 2 bases and the J gene end by 7 bases; junction bases not matched to a gene: 7. The CDR3 DNA sequence: TGTGCCAGCAGCTTACGGACAGGGGGAGAGGGGACCCAGTACTTC. Amino acids: CASSLRTGGEGTQYF.

The rearrangement links TRBV6-5 to TRBJ1-2; 8 bases map to TRBD1. The CDR3 sequence is 14 residues long. V was pared by 6 bases and J by 13 bases, with 16 bases of the junction left unmatched. CDR1 is MNHEY, CDR2 SVGAGI, per germline. In DNA form, the CDR3 reads TGTGCCAGCAGCGGAACCGGGACAGGATTCTATGGCACCTTC. Amino acids: CASSGTGTGFYGTF.

CDR3: CLPQGTHEQYF. The CDR3, as DNA: TGTTTGCCACAGGGGACCCACGAGCAGTACTTC. The chain is built from TRBV7-9 and TRBJ2-7; 7 nucleotides align to TRBD1. The CDR3 totals 11 residues. The germline gives CDR1 SEHNR, CDR2 FQNEAQ (reference sequence).

The V and J genes are TRBV27 and TRBJ2-3; tentative D call: TRBD2 (6 bases). The V and J ends lost 1 base and 3 bases respectively, with 17 bases between them. In germline, CDR1 is MNHEY, CDR2 SMNVEV (reference sequence). The CDR3 runs 17 residues. CDR3: CASSLFGVGGGTDTQYF. The CDR3 coding sequence is TGTGCCAGCAGTTTATTCGGGGTGGGAGGTGGAACAGATACGCAGTATTTT.

The rearrangement joins TRBV2 to TRBJ2-1; D not resolved. V was clipped by 1 base and J by 10 bases, with 17 bases between them. CDR1 is SNHLY and CDR2 is FYNNEI in the germline V gene. CDR3 length: 15 residues. CDR3 region: CASSEEGGGTTEQFF. For the CDR3, the DNA is TGTGCCAGCAGTGAAGAAGGTGGTGGTACTACGGAGCAGTTCTTC.

This chain joins TRBV5-1 and TRBJ1-4, with 7 bases that match TRBD1. This CDR3 region has 16 residues. Germline CDR1 SGHRS, CDR2 YFSETQ. V lost 0 bases and J lost 8; bases outside the gene matches: 10. CDR3 amino acids: CASSLAGLTGNEKLFF. As DNA, the CDR3 is TGCGCCAGCAGCTTGGCGGGGTTGACAGGGAACGAAAAACTGTTTTTT.

V and J are TRBV9 and TRBJ2-5; 8 bases align to TRBD2. This CDR3 has 15 amino acids. V lost 2 bases to trimming and J lost 5 bases; unmatched junction nucleotides: 8. The germline V gene has CDR1 SGDLS and CDR2 YYNGEE. In DNA, the CDR3 is TGTGCCAGCAGCGTGGCGGACGGGGGGGCGGAGACCCAGTACTTC. It yields the protein CASSVADGGAETQYF.

This rearrangement joins TRBV19 to TRBJ2-7; maybe TRBD1 (5 bases). CDR3 length equals 12 residues. Germline V gene lookup returns CDR1 LNHDA and CDR2 SQIVND (reference sequence). The ends were cut back, 4 bases at V and 6 bases at J, with 10 bases in the middle. CDR3 nucleotide sequence: TGTGCCAGTAGTACAGGGTGGGGCGAGCAGTACTTC. It is translated as CASSTGWGEQYF.